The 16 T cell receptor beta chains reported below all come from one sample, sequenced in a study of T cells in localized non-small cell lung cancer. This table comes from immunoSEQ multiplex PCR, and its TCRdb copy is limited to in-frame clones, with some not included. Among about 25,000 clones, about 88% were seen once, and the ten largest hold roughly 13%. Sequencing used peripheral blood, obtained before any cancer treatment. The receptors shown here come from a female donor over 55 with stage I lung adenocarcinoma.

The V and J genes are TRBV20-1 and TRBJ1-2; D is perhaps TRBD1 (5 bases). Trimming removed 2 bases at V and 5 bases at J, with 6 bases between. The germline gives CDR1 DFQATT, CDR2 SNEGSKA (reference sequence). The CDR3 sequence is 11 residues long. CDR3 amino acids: CSARQGYGYTF. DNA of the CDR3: TGCAGTGCTAGACAGGGTTATGGCTACACCTTC.

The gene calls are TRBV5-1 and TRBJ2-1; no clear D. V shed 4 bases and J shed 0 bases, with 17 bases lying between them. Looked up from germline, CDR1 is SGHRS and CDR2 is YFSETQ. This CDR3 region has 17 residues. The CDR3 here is CASSPTASRGSYNEQFF. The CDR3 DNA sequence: TGCGCCAGCAGCCCAACCGCCAGTCGTGGCTCCTACAATGAGCAGTTCTTC.

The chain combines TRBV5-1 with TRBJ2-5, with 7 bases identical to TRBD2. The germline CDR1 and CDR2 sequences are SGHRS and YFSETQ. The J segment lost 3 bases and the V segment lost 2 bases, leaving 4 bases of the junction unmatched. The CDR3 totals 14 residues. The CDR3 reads CASSFEGGKETQYF. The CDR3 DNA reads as TGCGCCAGCAGCTTCGAGGGAGGGAAAGAGACCCAGTACTTC.

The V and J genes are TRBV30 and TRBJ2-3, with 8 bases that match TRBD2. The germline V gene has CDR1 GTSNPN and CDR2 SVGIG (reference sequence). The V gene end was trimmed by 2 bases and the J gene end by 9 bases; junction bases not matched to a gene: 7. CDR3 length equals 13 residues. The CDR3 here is CAWSIIAGRTQYF. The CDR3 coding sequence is TGTGCCTGGAGTATAATAGCGGGAAGGACGCAGTATTTT.

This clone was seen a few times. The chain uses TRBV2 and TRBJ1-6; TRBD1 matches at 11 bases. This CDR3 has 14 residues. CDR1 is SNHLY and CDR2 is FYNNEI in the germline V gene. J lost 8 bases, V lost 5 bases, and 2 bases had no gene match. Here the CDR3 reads CASSWTGGDSPLHF. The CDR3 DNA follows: TGTGCCAGCAGTTGGACAGGGGGCGATTCACCCCTCCACTTT.

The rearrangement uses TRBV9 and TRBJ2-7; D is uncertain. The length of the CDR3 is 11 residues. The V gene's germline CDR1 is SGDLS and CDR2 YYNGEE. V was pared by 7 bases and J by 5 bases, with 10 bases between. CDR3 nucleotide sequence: TGTGCCAGCGGGCCGACCGACGAGCAGTACTTC. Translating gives CASGPTDEQYF.

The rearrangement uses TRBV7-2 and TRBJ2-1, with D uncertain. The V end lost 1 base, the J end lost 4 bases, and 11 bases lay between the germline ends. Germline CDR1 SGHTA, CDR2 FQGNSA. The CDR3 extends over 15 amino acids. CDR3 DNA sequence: TGTGCCAGCAGCTTAGTAAAGTACCATTACAATGAGCAGTTCTTC. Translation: CASSLVKYHYNEQFF.

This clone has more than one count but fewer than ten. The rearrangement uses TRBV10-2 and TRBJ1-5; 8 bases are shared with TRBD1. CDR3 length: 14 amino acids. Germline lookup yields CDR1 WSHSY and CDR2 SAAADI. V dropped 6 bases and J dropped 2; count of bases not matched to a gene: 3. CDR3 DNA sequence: TGCGCCAGCAGAGGACAGGGTGGCAATCAGCCCCAGCATTTT. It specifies CASRGQGGNQPQHF.

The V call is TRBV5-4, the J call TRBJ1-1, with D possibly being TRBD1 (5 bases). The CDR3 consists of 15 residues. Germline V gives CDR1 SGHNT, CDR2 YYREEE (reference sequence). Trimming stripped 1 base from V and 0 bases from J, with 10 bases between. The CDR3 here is CASSLKGTVNTEAFF. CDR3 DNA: TGTGCCAGCAGCTTGAAAGGGACGGTGAACACTGAAGCTTTCTTT.

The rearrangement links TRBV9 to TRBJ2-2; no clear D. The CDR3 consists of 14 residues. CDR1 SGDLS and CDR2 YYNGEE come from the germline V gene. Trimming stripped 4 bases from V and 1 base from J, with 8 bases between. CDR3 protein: CASSPGGNTGELFF. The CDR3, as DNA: TGTGCCAGCAGCCCCGGCGGGAACACCGGGGAGCTGTTTTTT.

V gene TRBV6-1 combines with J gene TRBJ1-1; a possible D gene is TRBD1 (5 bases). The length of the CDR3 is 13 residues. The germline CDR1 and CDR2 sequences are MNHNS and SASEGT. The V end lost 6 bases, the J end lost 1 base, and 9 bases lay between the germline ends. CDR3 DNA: TGTGCCAGCAGGACAGCTCCGAACACTGAAGCTTTCTTT. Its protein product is CASRTAPNTEAFF.

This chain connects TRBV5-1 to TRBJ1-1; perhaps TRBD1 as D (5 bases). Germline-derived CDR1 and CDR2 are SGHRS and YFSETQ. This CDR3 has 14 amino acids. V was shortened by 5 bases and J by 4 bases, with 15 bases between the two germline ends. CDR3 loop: CASRAGPSGTEAFF. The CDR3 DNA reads TGCGCCAGCAGGGCGGGACCCTCAGGCACTGAAGCTTTCTTT.

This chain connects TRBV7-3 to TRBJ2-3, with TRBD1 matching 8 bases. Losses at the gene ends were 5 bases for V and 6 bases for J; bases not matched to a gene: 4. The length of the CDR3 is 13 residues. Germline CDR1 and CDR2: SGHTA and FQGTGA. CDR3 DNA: TGTGCCAGCAGCCAGGGGGCAACGGATACGCAGTATTTT. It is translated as CASSQGATDTQYF.

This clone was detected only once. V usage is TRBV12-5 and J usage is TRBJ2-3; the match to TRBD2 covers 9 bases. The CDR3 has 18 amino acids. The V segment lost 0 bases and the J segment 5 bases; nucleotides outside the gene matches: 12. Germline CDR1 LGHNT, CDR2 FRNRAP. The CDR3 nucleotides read TGTGCTAGTGGTTTGGTTCGTGGGGTAGCGGGAGCCGTAGATACGCAGTATTTT. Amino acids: CASGLVRGVAGAVDTQYF.

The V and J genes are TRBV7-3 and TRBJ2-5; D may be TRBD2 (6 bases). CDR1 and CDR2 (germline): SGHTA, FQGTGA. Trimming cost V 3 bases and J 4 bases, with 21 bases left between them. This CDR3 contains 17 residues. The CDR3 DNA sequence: TGTGCCAGCAGCTTTGGGGCAGGAGGGCTCTCAAGAGAGACCCAGTACTTC. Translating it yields CASSFGAGGLSRETQYF.

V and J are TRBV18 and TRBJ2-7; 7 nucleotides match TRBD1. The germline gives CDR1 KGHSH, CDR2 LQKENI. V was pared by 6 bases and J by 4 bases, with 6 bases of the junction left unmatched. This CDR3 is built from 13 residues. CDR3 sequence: CASSPTGPYEQYF. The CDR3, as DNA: TGTGCCAGCTCCCCGACAGGGCCTTACGAGCAGTACTTC. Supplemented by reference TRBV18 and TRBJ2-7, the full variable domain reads NAGVMQNPRHLVRRRGQEARLRCSPMKGHSHVYWYRQLPEEGLKFMVYLQKENIIDESGMPKERFSAEFPKEGPSILRIQQVVRGDSAAYFCASSPTGPYEQYFGPGTRLTVT.